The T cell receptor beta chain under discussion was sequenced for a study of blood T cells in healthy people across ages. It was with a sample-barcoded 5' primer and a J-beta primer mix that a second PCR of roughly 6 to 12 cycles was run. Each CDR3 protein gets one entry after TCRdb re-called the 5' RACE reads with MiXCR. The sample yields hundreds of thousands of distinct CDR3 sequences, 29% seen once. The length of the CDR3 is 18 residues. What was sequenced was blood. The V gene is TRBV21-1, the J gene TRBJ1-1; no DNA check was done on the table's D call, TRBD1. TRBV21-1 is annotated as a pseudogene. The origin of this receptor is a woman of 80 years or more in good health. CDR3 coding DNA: TGTGCCAGCAGCGGACGCCCCAGGGTGGCAGGTGTGGACACTGAAGCTTTCTTT. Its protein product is CASSGRPRVAGVDTEAFF.